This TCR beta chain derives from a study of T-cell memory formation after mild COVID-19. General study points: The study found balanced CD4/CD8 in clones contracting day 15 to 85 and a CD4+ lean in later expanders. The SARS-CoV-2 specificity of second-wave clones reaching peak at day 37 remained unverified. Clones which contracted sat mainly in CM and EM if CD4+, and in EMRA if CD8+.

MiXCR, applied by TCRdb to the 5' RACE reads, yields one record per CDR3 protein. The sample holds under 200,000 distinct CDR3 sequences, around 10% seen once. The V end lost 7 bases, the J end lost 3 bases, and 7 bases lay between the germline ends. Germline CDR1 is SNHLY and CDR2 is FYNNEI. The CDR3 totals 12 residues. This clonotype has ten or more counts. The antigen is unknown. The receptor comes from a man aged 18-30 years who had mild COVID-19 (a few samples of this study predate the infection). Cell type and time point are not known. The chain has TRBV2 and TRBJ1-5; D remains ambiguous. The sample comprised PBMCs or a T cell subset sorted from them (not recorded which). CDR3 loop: CASKLYNQPQHF. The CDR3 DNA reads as TGTGCCAGCAAACTGTACAATCAGCCCCAGCATTTT.